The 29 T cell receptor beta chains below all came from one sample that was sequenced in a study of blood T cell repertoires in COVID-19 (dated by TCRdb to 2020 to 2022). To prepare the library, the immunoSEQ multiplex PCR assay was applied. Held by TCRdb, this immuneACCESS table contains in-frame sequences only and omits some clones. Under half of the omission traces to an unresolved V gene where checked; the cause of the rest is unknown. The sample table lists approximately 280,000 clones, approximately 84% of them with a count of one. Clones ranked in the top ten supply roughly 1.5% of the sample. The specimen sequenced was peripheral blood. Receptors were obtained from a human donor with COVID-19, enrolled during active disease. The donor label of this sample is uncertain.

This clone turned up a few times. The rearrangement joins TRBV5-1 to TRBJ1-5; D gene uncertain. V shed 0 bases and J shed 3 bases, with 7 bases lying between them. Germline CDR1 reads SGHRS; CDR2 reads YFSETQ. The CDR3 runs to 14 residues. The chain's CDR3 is CASSLGGPNQPQHF. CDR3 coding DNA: TGCGCCAGCAGCTTGGGAGGGCCCAATCAGCCCCAGCATTTT.

In DNA form, the CDR3 reads TGTGCCAGCAGCTTAGGGTTAGTCCAAGAGACCCAGTACTTC. This sequence encodes CASSLGLVQETQYF. The chain couples TRBV7-2 to TRBJ2-5, with D uncertain. The CDR3 has 14 residues. V was pared by 1 base and J by 1 base, with 7 bases between. Per the germline V gene, CDR1 is SGHTA and CDR2 is FQGNSA.

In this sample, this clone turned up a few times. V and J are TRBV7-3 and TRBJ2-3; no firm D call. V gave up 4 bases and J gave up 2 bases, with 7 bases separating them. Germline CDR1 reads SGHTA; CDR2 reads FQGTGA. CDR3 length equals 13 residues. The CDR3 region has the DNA TGTGCCAGCAGCTCCCTATTCACAGATACGCAGTATTTT. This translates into CASSSLFTDTQYF.

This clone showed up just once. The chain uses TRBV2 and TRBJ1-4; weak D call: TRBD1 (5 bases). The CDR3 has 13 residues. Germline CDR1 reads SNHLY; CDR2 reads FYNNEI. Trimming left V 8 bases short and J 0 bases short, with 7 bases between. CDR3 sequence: CASSGATNEKLFF. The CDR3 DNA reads TGTGCCAGCTCGGGGGCAACTAATGAAAAACTGTTTTTT.

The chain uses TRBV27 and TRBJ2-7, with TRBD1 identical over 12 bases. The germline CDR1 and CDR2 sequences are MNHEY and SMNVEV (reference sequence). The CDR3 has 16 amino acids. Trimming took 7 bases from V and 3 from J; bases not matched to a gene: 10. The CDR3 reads CASTPWGTGGGYEQYF. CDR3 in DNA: TGTGCCAGCACCCCCTGGGGGACAGGGGGCGGCTACGAGCAGTACTTC.

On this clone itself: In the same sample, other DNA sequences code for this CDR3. The CDR3 DNA reads TGCGCCAGCAGCTTGGCTAGCAGTTACGAGCAGTACTTC. Its protein is CASSLASSYEQYF. The V gene is TRBV5-1, the J gene TRBJ2-7, with D maybe TRBD2 (5 bases). Germline V gene data show CDR1 as SGHRS and CDR2 as YFSETQ. This CDR3 region has 13 residues. V was trimmed by 0 bases and J by 4 bases, leaving 8 bases between them. The full variable domain, in which reference TRBV5-1 and TRBJ2-7 provide the parts outside the CDR3, is KAGVTQTPRYLIKTRGQQVTLSCSPISGHRSVSWYQQTPGQGLQFLFEYFSETQRNKGNFPGRFSGRQFSNSRSEMNVSTLELGDSALYLCASSLASSYEQYFGPGTRLTVT.

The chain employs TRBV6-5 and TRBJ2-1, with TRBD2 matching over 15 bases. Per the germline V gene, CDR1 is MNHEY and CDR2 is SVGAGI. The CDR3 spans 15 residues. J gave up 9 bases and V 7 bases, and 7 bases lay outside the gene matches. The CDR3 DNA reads TGTGCCAGCATACAGGGACTAGCGGGAGGTGGTGAGCAGTTCTTC. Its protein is CASIQGLAGGGEQFF.

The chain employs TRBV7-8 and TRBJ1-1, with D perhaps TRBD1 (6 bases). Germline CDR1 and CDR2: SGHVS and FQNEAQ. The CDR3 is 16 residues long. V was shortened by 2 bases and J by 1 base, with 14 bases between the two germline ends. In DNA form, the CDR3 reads TGTGCCAGCAGCTTAACTTTCAGGGGACAGAACACTGAAGCTTTCTTT. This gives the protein CASSLTFRGQNTEAFF.

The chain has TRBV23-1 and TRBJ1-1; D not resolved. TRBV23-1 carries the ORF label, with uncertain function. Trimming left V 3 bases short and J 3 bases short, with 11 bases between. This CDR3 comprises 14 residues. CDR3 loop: CASSHKARDTEAFF. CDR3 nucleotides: TGCGCCAGCAGTCATAAGGCGAGGGACACTGAAGCTTTCTTT.

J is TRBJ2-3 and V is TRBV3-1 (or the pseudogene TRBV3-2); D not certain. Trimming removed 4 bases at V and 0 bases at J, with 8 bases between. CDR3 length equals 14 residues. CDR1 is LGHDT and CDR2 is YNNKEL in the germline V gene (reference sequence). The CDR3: CASSRGPSTDTQYF. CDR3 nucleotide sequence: TGTGCCAGCAGCCGAGGCCCTAGCACAGATACGCAGTATTTT.

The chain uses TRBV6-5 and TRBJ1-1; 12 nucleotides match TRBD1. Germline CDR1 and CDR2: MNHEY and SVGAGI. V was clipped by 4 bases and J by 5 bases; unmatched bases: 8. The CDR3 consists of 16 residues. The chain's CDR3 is CASSLGTGGLRTEAFF. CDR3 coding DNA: TGTGCCAGCAGTTTAGGGACAGGGGGCTTGAGGACTGAAGCTTTCTTT.

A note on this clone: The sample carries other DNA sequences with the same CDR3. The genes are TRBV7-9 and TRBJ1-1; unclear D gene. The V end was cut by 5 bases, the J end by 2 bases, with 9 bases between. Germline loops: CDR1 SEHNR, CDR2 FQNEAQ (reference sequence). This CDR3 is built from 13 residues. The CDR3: CASSGEGNTEAFF. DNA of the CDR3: TGTGCCAGCAGCGGAGAGGGCAACACTGAAGCTTTCTTT.

The CDR3, as DNA: TGTGCCAGCAGCTCCCTTTCCAATGAGCAGTTCTTC. This translates into CASSSLSNEQFF. This chain joins TRBV7-9 and TRBJ2-1, with no clear D. CDR1 is SEHNR, CDR2 FQNEAQ, per germline (reference sequence). This CDR3 has 12 residues. V gave up 4 bases and J gave up 6 bases, with 7 bases separating them.

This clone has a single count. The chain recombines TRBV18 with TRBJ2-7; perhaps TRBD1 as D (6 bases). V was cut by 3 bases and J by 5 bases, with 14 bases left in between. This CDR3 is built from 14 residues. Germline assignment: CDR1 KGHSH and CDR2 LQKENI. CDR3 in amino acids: CASSPSLQGNEQYF. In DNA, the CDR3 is TGTGCCAGCTCACCGAGCCTACAGGGTAACGAGCAGTACTTC. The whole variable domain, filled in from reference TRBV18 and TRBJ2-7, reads NAGVMQNPRHLVRRRGQEARLRCSPMKGHSHVYWYRQLPEEGLKFMVYLQKENIIDESGMPKERFSAEFPKEGPSILRIQQVVRGDSAAYFCASSPSLQGNEQYFGPGTRLTVT.

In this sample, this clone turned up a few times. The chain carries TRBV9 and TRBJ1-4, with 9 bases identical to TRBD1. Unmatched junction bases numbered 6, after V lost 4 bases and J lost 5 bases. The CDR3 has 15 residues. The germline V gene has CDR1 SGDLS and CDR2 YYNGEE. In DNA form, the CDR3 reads TGTGCCAGCAGCCCTCGGGACAGGGAAAATGAAAAACTGTTTTTT. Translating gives CASSPRDRENEKLFF.

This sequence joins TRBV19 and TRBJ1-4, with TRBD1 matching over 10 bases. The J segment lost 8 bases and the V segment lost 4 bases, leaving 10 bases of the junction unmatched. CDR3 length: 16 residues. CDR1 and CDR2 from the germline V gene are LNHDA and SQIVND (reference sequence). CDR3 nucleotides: TGTGCCAGTAGTACCCTCCGACAGGGGGCGGGCGAAAAACTGTTTTTT. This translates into CASSTLRQGAGEKLFF.

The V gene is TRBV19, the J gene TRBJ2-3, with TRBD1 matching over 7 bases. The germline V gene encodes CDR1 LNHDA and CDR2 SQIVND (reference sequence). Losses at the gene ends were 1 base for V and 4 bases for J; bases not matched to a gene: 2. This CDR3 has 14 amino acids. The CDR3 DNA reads TGTGCCAGTAGTATAGGCCAGGGGGCAGATACGCAGTATTTT. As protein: CASSIGQGADTQYF. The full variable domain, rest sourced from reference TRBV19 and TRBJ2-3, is DGGITQSPKYLFRKEGQNVTLSCEQNLNHDAMYWYRQDPGQGLRLIYYSQIVNDFQKGDIAEGYSVSREKKESFPLTVTSAQKNPTAFYLCASSIGQGADTQYFGPGTRLTVL.

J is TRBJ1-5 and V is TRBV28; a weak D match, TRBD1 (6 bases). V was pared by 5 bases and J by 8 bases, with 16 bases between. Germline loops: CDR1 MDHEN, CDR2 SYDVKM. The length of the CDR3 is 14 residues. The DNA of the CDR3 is TGTGCCAGCAGTCGGATCAGGGGTGGGGAGCCCCAGCATTTT. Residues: CASSRIRGGEPQHF.

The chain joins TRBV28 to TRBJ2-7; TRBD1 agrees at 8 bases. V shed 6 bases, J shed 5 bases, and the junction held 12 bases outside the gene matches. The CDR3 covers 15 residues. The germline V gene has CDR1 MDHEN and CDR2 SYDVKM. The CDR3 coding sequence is TGTGCCAGCAGATCACAAGGACAGGGTTTAAACGAGCAGTACTTC. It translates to CASRSQGQGLNEQYF.

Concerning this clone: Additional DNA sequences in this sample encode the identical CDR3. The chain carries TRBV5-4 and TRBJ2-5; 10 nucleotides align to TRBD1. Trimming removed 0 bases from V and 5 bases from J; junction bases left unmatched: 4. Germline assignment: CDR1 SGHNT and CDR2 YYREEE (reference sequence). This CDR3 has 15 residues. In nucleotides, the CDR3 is TGTGCCAGCAGCTTGGATGACAGGGGGCGGGAGACCCAGTACTTC. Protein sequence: CASSLDDRGRETQYF.

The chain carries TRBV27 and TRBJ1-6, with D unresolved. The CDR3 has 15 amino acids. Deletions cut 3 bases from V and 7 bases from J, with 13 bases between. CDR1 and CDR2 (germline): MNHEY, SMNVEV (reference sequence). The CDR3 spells CASSFRTSGNSPLHF. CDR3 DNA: TGTGCCAGCAGTTTCCGGACCAGCGGGAATTCACCCCTCCACTTT.

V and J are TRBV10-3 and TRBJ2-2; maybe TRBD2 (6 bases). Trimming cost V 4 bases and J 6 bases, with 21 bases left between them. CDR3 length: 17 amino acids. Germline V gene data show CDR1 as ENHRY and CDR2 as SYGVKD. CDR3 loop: CAISAINGREWSGELFF. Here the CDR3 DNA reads TGTGCCATCAGTGCCATAAACGGGCGGGAATGGTCCGGGGAGCTGTTTTTT.

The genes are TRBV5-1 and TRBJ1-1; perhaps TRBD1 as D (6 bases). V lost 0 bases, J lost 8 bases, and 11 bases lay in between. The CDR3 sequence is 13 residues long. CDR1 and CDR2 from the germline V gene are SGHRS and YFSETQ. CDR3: CASSLETGTEAFF. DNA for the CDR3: TGCGCCAGCAGCTTGGAGACCGGGACAGAAGCTTTCTTT. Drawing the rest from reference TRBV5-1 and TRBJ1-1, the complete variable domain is KAGVTQTPRYLIKTRGQQVTLSCSPISGHRSVSWYQQTPGQGLQFLFEYFSETQRNKGNFPGRFSGRQFSNSRSEMNVSTLELGDSALYLCASSLETGTEAFFGQGTRLTVV.

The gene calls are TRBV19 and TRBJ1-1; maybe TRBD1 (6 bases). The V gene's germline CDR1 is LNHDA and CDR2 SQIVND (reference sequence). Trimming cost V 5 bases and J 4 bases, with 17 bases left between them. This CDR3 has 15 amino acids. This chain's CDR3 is CASSLIQGVGTEAFF. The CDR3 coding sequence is TGTGCCAGTAGTCTTATACAGGGAGTTGGCACTGAAGCTTTCTTT.

The CDR3 DNA sequence: TGTGCCAGCAGCTTAAGGCTGGCGGAGGGCACAGATACGCAGTATTTT. Protein product: CASSLRLAEGTDTQYF. This chain uses TRBV11-2 with TRBJ2-3, with D possibly being TRBD2 (5 bases). Trimming took 2 bases from V and 1 from J, leaving 13 bases between them. The germline V gene has CDR1 SGHAT and CDR2 FQNNGV. CDR3 length equals 16 residues.

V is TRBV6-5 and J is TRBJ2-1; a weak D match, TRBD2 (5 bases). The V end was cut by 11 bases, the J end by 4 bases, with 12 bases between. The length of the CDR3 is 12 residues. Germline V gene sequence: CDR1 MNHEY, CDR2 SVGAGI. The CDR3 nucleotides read TGTGCCCCAGGCGGGCAGTACAATGAGCAGTTCTTC. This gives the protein CAPGGQYNEQFF.

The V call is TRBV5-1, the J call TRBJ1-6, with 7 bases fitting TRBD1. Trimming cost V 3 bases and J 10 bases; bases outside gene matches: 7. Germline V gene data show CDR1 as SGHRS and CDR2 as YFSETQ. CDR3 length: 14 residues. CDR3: CASSSDRTESPLHF. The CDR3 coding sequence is TGCGCCAGCAGCTCGGACAGGACAGAATCACCCCTCCACTTT.

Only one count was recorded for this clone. CDR3 coding DNA: TGTGCCAGCAGTGTGGCCAGCGGGAGTGAGTATGAGCAGTTCTTC. Amino acids: CASSVASGSEYEQFF. The chain joins TRBV2 to TRBJ2-1; 8 bases match TRBD2. V trimming: 4 bases; J trimming: 8 bases; junction bases outside the gene matches: 10. CDR3 length equals 15 residues. CDR1 and CDR2 (germline): SNHLY, FYNNEI.

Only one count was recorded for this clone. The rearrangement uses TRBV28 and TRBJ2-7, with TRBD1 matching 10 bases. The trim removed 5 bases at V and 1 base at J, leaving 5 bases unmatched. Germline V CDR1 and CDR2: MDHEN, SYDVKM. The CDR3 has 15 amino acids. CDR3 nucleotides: TGTGCCAGCAGTCCGACAGGGGGCTGGTCCTACGAGCAGTACTTC. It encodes CASSPTGGWSYEQYF. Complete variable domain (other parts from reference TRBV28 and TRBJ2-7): DVKVTQSSRYLVKRTGEKVFLECVQDMDHENMFWYRQDPGLGLRLIYFSYDVKMKEKGDIPEGYSVSREKKERFSLILESASTNQTSMYLCASSPTGGWSYEQYFGPGTRLTVT.